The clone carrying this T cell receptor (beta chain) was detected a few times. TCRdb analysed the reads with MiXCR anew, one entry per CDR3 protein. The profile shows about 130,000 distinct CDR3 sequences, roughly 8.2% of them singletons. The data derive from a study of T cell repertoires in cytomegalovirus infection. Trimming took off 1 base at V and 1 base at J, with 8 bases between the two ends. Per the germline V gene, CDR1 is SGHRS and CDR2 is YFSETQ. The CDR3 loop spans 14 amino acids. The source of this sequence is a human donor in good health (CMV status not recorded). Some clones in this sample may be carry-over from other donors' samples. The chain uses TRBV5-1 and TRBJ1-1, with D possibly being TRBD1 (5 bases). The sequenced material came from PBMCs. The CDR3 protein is CASSLQTANTEAFF. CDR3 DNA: TGCGCCAGCAGCTTGCAGACAGCGAACACTGAAGCTTTCTTT.